A selection of T cell receptor beta chains follows, all from one sample in a study of T cells in Graves' hyperthyroidism and ophthalmopathy. One entry per CDR3 protein, called by TCRdb with MiXCR from the multiplex PCR reads. Of a few hundred thousand distinct CDR3 sequences in the sample, 22% were seen once. The specimen sequenced was blood. The source of these receptors is a man aged 30 to 45 with Graves' ophthalmopathy. CDR3s include the opening cysteine and the closing phenylalanine or tryptophan. Each record gives: clone size, D gene, V gene, J gene, CDR3 DNA, CDR3 protein. D genes are given only for firm matches. Clone size is stated in some rows and not others, as once, few, many or a class when expanded.

>NA|NA|TRBV6-1|TRBJ2-5
TGTGCCAGCAGTCTTGGATCTGACAGGACTGGGGGGTACTTC
CASSLGSDRTGGYF
>many|TRBD2|TRBV6-2/TRBV6-3|TRBJ2-7
TGTGCCAGCAGTTACTCCTCAGCGGGACCCTCCTACGAGCAGTACTTC
CASSYSSAGPSYEQYF
>few|NA|TRBV27|TRBJ2-7
TGTGCCAGCAGTCCCCGGTTTAACTCCTACGAGCAGTACTTC
CASSPRFNSYEQYF
>few|TRBD2|TRBV7-3|TRBJ2-1
TGTGCCAGCAGCTTAGGGGGGACTAGCGGGAGCGTCAGGGGGGATGAGCAGTTCTTC
CASSLGGTSGSVRGDEQFF
>NA|NA|TRBV28|TRBJ2-7
TGTGCCAGCAGTTCGGGGCCGACCTACGAGCAGTACTTC
CASSSGPTYEQYF
>NA|NA|TRBV2|TRBJ2-7
TGTGCCAGCAGGGACAATTACGAGCAGTACTTC
CASRDNYEQYF
>NA|TRBD2|TRBV10-3|TRBJ2-3
TGTGCCGTCAGTGATTCCGTCAGCGGGAGCGCAGATACGCAGTATTTT
CAVSDSVSGSADTQYF
>NA|TRBD2|TRBV6-2/TRBV6-3|TRBJ2-3
TGTGCCAGCAGTTACACGCGGGAGGACGATACGCAGTATTTT
CASSYTREDDTQYF
>few|NA|TRBV6-1|TRBJ2-7
TGTGCCAGCAGTAAGACTAACTCCTACGAGCAGTACTTC
CASSKTNSYEQYF
>many|NA|TRBV19|TRBJ2-2
TGTGCCAGTAGTATAGATAAAAGGCCTAACACCGGGGAGCTGTTTTTT
CASSIDKRPNTGELFF
>NA|TRBD2|TRBV30|TRBJ2-5
TGTGCCTGGAGTGTACTAGCGGGATCTGGGACCCAGTACTTC
CAWSVLAGSGTQYF
>NA|NA|TRBV2|TRBJ1-2
TGTGCCAGCAGCAGGGCGCTGAACTATGGCTACACCTTC
CASSRALNYGYTF
>many|NA|TRBV7-9|TRBJ1-1
TGTGCCAGCAGCTCGGGCCGCTCCACTGAAGCTTTCTTT
CASSSGRSTEAFF
>many|NA|TRBV2|TRBJ2-7
TGTGCCAGCAGTCGTACGGTTCAGGGGAGGGAGCAGTACTTC
CASSRTVQGREQYF
>many|TRBD2|TRBV3-1|TRBJ2-7
TGTGCCAGCAGCCGGGACGGGGGGGGCGTCGAGCAGTACTTC
CASSRDGGGVEQYF
>NA|NA|TRBV28|TRBJ1-6
TGTGCCAGCAGGGAGGATTCACCCCTCCACTTT
CASREDSPLHF
>few|TRBD1|TRBV6-1|TRBJ2-1
TGTGCCAGCAGTTCCCCGGACAGGAGCTCCTACAATGAGCAGTTCTTC
CASSSPDRSSYNEQFF
>many|NA|TRBV12-3/TRBV12-4|TRBJ2-7
TGTGCCAGCAGTTTAACAGGGTTAAACGAGCAGTACTTC
CASSLTGLNEQYF
>many|NA|TRBV7-3|TRBJ2-3
TGTGCCAGCGGAACGGGGGGCACAGATACGCAGTATTTT
CASGTGGTDTQYF
>NA|NA|TRBV7-2|TRBJ2-2
TGTGCCAGCAGCCCCGTAAGCAGGACAGTGAACACCGGGGAGCTGTTTTTT
CASSPVSRTVNTGELFF
>many|TRBD1|TRBV2|TRBJ2-3
TGTGCCAGCAGTGAAGCCTGGGAACGACAGGGGTTGACAGATACGCAGTATTTT
CASSEAWERQGLTDTQYF
>many|TRBD2|TRBV2|TRBJ2-7
TGTGCCAGCATTAGACTAGCGGGAGTCCCTAACGAGCAGTACTTC
CASIRLAGVPNEQYF